This T cell receptor (beta chain) was sequenced during a study of blood T cell repertoires in COVID-19. Enrollees, roughly 18 to 90 years old, lived in 24 US areas. Grouping used clinical history reported by participants in a survey and questionnaire. Original methodology: Researchers report that nucleated cell counts were estimated from reference gene primer amplification. The data were produced by immunoSEQ multiplex PCR, yet TCRdb's version contains in-frame clones alone and is incomplete. D and trimming were read from the DNA, whereas the V and J calls and clone size are those reported in that table. The table includes 200,000 to 300,000 clones, about 91% detected once. The sequence came from a woman aged 40 to 50 with acute COVID-19. The sequenced sample was PBMCs or T cells enriched from blood (not recorded which).

CDR3 nucleotide sequence: TGTGCCACCAGTGACGGGGGGAAGGCTAATGAAAAACTGTTTTTT. Amino acid sequence: CATSDGGKANEKLFF. This chain connects TRBV24-1 to TRBJ1-4; maybe TRBD1 (5 bases). Per germline, CDR1 KGHDR and CDR2 SFDVKD. The CDR3 is made up of 15 amino acids. The V end was cut by 4 bases, the J end by 3 bases, with 11 bases between.